The next 3 T cell receptor beta chains were all read from a single sample in a study of T cell changes during pregnancy in multiple sclerosis. Method: immunoSEQ multiplex PCR; TCRdb's copy keeps in-frame clones and lacks some. The sample has around 41,000 clones; roughly nine tenths are singletons. This material consisted of CD4+ T cells from peripheral blood mononuclear cells, taken in the third trimester of pregnancy. The receptors come from a female donor in good health, enrolled as a control in a pregnancy study.

The CDR3 DNA follows: TGTGCCAGTAGTAAGCAGGAAGAGACCCAGTACTTC. It translates to CASSKQEETQYF. The chain carries TRBV19 and TRBJ2-5; D is unclear. This CDR3 has 12 residues. V lost 4 bases and J 3 bases, leaving 6 bases between the germline ends. CDR1 and CDR2 (germline): LNHDA, SQIVND (reference sequence).

The chain recombines TRBV28 with TRBJ1-2, with 8 bases that match TRBD1. The CDR3 has 13 amino acids. Trimming removed 4 bases from V and 5 bases from J; junction bases left unmatched: 3. Germline V gene lookup returns CDR1 MDHEN and CDR2 SYDVKM. CDR3 coding DNA: TGTGCCAGCAGTTCGGGACAGGATTATGGCTACACCTTC. Protein sequence: CASSSGQDYGYTF.

The chain uses TRBV2 and TRBJ1-2; D remains ambiguous. Germline V gene lookup returns CDR1 SNHLY and CDR2 FYNNEI. The CDR3 has 13 amino acids. Between the trimmed V and J ends, which lost 7 bases and 4 bases, there was a span of 13 bases. The CDR3 DNA reads as TGTGCCAGCATGAGGCAGCCGACCTATGGCTACACCTTC. Protein sequence: CASMRQPTYGYTF.